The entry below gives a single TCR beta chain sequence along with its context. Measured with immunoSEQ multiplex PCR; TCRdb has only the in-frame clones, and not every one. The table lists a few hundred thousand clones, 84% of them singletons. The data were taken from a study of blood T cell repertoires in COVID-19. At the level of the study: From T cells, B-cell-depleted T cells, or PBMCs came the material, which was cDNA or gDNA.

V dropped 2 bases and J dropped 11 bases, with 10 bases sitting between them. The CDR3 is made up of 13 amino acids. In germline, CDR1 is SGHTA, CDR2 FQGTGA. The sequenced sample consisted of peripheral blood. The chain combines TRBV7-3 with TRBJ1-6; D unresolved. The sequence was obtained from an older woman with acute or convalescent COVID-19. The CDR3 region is CASSLGPPAPLHF. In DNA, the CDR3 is TGTGCCAGCAGCTTAGGCCCTCCTGCACCCCTCCACTTT.